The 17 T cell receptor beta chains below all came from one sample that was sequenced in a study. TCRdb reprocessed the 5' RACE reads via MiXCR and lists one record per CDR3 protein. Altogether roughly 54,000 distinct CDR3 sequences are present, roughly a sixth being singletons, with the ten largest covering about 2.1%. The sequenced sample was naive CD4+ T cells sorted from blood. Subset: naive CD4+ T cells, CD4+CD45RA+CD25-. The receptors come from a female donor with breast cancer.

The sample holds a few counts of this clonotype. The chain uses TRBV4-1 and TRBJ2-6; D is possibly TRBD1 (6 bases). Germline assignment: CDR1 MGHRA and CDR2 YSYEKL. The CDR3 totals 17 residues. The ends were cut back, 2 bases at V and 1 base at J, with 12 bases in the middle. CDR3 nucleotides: TGCGCCAGCAGCCAATCAGGGGTGAGGTCTGGGGCCAACGTCCTGACTTTC. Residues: CASSQSGVRSGANVLTF.

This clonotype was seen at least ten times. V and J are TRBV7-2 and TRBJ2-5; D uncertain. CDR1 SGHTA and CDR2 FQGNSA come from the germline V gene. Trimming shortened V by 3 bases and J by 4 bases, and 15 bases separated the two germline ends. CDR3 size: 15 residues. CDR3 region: CASSFLGLVRETQYF. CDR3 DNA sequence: TGTGCCAGCAGCTTCCTCGGTCTAGTGCGAGAGACCCAGTACTTC.

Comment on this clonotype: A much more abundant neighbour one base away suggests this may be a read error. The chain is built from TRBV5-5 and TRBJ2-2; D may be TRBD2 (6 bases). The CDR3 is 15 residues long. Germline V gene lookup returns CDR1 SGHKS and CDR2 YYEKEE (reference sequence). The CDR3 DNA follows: TGTGCCAGCAGCCGGACGGGAGTGAACACCGGGGAGCTGGTTTTT. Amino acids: CASSRTGVNTGELVF. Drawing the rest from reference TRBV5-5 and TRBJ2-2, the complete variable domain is DAGVTQSPTHLIKTRGQQVTLRCSPISGHKSVSWYQQVLGQGPQFIFQYYEKEERGRGNFPDRFSARQFPNYSSELNVNALLLGDSALYLCASSRTGVNTGELVFGEGSRLTVL.

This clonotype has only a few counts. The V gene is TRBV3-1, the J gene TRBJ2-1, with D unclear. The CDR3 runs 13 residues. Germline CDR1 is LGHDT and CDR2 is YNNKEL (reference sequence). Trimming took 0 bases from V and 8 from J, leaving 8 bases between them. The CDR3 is CASSQEQSDEQFF. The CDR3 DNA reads TGTGCCAGCAGCCAAGAGCAATCGGATGAGCAGTTCTTC.

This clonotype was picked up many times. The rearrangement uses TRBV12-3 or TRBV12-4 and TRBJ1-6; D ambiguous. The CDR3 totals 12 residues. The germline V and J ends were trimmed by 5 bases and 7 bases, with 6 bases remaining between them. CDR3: CASSEGNSPLHF. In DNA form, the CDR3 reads TGTGCCAGCAGTGAGGGAAATTCACCCCTCCACTTT.

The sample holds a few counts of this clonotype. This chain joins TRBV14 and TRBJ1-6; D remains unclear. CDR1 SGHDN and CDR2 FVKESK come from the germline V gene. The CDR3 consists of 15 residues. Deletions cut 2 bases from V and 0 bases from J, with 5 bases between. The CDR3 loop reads CASSQQSSYNSPLHF. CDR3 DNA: TGTGCCAGCAGCCAACAGAGCTCCTATAATTCACCCCTCCACTTT.

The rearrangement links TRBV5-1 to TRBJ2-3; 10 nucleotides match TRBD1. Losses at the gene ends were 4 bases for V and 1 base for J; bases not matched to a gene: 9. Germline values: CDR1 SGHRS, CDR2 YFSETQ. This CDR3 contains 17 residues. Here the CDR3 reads CASSKTPGTGGTDTQYF. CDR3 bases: TGCGCCAGCAGCAAAACCCCCGGGACAGGGGGCACAGATACGCAGTATTTT.

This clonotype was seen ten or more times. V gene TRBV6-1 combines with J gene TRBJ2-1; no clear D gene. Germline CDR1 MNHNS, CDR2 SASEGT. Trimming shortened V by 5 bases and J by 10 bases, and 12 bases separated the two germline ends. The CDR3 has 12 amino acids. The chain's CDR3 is CASSIPLREQFF. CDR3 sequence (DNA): TGTGCCAGCAGTATTCCCCTTAGAGAGCAGTTCTTC.

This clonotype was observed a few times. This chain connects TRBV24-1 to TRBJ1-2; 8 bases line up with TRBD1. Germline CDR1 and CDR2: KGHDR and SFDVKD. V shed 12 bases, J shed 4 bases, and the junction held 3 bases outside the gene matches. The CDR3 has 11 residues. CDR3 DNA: TGTGCCGCCGGACAGGGCTATGGCTACACCTTC. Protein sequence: CAAGQGYGYTF.

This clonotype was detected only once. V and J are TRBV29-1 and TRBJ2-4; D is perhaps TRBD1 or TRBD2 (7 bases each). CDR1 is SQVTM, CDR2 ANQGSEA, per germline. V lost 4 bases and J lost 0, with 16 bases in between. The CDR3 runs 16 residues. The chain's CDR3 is CSVGGCRGGAKNIQYF. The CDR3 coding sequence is TGCAGCGTTGGGGGGTGCAGGGGGGGAGCCAAAAACATTCAGTACTTC.

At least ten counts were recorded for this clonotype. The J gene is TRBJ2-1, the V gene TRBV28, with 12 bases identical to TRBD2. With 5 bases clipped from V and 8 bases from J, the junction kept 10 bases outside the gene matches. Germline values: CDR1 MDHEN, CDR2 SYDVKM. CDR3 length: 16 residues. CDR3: CASSGASGRDVDEQFF. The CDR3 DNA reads TGTGCCAGCAGTGGGGCTAGCGGGAGGGACGTCGATGAGCAGTTCTTC.

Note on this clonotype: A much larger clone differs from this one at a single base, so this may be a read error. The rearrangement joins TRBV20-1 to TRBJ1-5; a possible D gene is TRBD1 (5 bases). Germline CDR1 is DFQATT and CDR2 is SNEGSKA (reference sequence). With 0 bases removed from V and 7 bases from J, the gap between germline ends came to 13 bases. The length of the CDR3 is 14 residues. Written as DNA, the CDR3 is TGCAGTGCTAGAGATGGGGGAAAGAAGCAGCCCCAGCATTTT. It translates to CSARDGGKKQPQHF.

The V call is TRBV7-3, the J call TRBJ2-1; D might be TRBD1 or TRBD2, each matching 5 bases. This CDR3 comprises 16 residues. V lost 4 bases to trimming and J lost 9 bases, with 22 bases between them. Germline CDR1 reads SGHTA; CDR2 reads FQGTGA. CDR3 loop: CASSYRVVGTLTEQFF. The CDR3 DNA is TGTGCCAGCAGCTATAGAGTCGTGGGGACCCTTACTGAGCAGTTCTTC.

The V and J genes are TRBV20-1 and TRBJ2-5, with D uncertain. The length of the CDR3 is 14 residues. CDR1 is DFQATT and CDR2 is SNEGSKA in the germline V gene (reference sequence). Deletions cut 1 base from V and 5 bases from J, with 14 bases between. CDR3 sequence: CSARGGSLRETQYF. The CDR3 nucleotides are TGCAGTGCTAGAGGCGGCTCACTGAGGGAGACCCAGTACTTC.

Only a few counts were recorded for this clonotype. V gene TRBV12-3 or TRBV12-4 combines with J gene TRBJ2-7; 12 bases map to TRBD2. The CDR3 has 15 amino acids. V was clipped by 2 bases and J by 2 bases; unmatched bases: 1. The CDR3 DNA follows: TGTGCCAGCAGTTTAAGGACTAGCGGGGCCTACGAGCAGTACTTC. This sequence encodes CASSLRTSGAYEQYF.

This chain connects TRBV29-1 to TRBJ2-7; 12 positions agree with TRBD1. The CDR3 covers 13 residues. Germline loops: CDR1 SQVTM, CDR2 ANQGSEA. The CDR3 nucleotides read TGCTGCGGGACAGGGGGCGCTGGCTACGAGCAGTACTTC. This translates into CCGTGGAGYEQYF.

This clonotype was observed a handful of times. CDR3 residues: CASSSTDSGANVLTF. CDR3 DNA sequence: TGTGCCAGCAGCTCGACCGACTCTGGGGCCAACGTCCTGACTTTC. The chain couples TRBV7-3 to TRBJ2-6; no reliable D call. Germline assignment: CDR1 SGHTA and CDR2 FQGTGA. Trimming pared 4 bases from V and 0 bases from J, leaving 7 bases between. This CDR3 has 15 amino acids.